The 21 T cell receptor beta chains listed next were all sequenced from one sample in a study of blood T cell repertoires in COVID-19. Repertoires were generated with immunoSEQ multiplex PCR, while TCRdb's copy carries only in-frame clones and drops some. The sample lists 55,000 to 80,000 clones, 81% occurring once. The specimen sequenced was peripheral blood. Receptor source: a human donor in a cohort sampled during active COVID-19.

The rearrangement uses TRBV5-6 and TRBJ2-7, with 11 positions matching TRBD1. J lost 2 bases, V lost 3 bases, and 1 base had no gene match. This CDR3 region has 14 residues. Germline-derived CDR1 and CDR2 are SGHDT and YYEEEE. The CDR3 sequence is CASSWDRGTYEQYF. As DNA, the CDR3 is TGTGCCAGCAGCTGGGACAGGGGGACCTACGAGCAGTACTTC.

The rearrangement joins TRBV6-2 or TRBV6-3 to TRBJ1-1; TRBD1 agrees at 8 bases. Trimming at V came to 2 bases and at J to 4 bases, leaving 6 bases not matched to a gene. The CDR3 runs to 15 residues. The germline gives CDR1 MNHEY, CDR2 SVGEGT. The CDR3 DNA reads TGTGCCAGCAGTTACCCAGGGGGCATCGGCACTGAAGCTTTCTTT. This encodes CASSYPGGIGTEAFF.

This clone was recorded only once. The gene calls are TRBV3-1 (or the pseudogene TRBV3-2) and TRBJ1-1; no definite D call. Looked up from germline, CDR1 is LGHDT and CDR2 is YNNKEL (reference sequence). There are 11 residues in the CDR3. Deletions cut 8 bases from V and 6 bases from J, with 10 bases between. The CDR3, as DNA: TGTGCCAGCTCGACTGGCCCTGAAGCTTTCTTT. Protein sequence: CASSTGPEAFF.

This clone showed up just once. V is TRBV28 and J is TRBJ2-7, with D possibly being TRBD1 (5 bases). CDR1 is MDHEN and CDR2 is SYDVKM in the germline V gene. V was pared by 1 base and J by 3 bases, with 10 bases between. The CDR3 runs to 14 residues. The CDR3 region is CASSLSPTGYEQYF. The DNA for the CDR3 is TGTGCCAGCAGTTTATCCCCTACAGGCTACGAGCAGTACTTC.

The chain employs TRBV10-3 and TRBJ2-7, with D possibly TRBD1 on 6 matching bases. CDR1 ENHRY and CDR2 SYGVKD come from the germline V gene. Trimming cost V 7 bases and J 4 bases, with 14 bases left between them. The CDR3 covers 13 residues. DNA for the CDR3: TGTGCCATCATACAGACAGGTCTTTACGAGCAGTACTTC. Its translation is CAIIQTGLYEQYF.

The CDR3 region is CASSTAGSQVNEQFF. The CDR3 region has the DNA TGTGCCAGCAGTACAGCGGGATCTCAGGTCAATGAGCAGTTCTTC. The V gene is TRBV28, the J gene TRBJ2-1, with TRBD2 matching over 7 bases. V lost 5 bases, J lost 6 bases, and 10 bases stayed unmatched. This CDR3 is built from 15 residues. Germline V gives CDR1 MDHEN, CDR2 SYDVKM.

V usage is TRBV3-1 (or the pseudogene TRBV3-2) and J usage is TRBJ1-1, with TRBD1 matching over 7 bases. V gave up 5 bases and J gave up 1 base; unmatched junction bases: 1. The germline gives CDR1 LGHDT, CDR2 YNNKEL (reference sequence). The CDR3 loop spans 13 amino acids. CDR3 in amino acids: CASSRTGNTEAFF. CDR3 in DNA: TGTGCCAGCAGCAGGACAGGGAACACTGAAGCTTTCTTT.

This chain joins TRBV7-2 and TRBJ2-7; TRBD2 matches at 10 bases. After removal of 4 bases from V and 3 bases from J, the junction contained 9 bases not matched to a gene. The CDR3 totals 16 residues. Germline V gene lookup returns CDR1 SGHTA and CDR2 FQGNSA. The CDR3, as DNA: TGTGCCAGCAGCTCGTATACTAGCGGGAAGCTCTACGAGCAGTACTTC. This encodes CASSSYTSGKLYEQYF.

This chain joins TRBV10-2 and TRBJ2-1; a weak D match, TRBD1 (6 bases). The germline CDR1 and CDR2 sequences are WSHSY and SAAADI. CDR3 length: 13 residues. Trimming removed 6 bases at V and 7 bases at J, with 13 bases between. The CDR3 DNA reads as TGCGCCAGCAGAAGCCTGGACAGAAATGAGCAGTTCTTC. As protein: CASRSLDRNEQFF.

The J gene is TRBJ2-3, the V gene TRBV27; a weak D match, TRBD2 (6 bases). Germline V gives CDR1 MNHEY, CDR2 SMNVEV (reference sequence). V was shortened by 4 bases and J by 1 base, with 12 bases between the two germline ends. The CDR3 has 15 amino acids. Here the CDR3 reads CASSSYSGGTDTQYF. In DNA, the CDR3 is TGTGCCAGCAGTTCATATAGCGGAGGCACAGATACGCAGTATTTT.

J is TRBJ1-1 and V is TRBV19, with 9 bases identical to TRBD1. J lost 5 bases, V lost 4 bases, and 8 bases had no gene match. The CDR3 extends over 15 amino acids. Germline V gene lookup returns CDR1 LNHDA and CDR2 SQIVND (reference sequence). CDR3 region: CASSTGTGLITEAFF. The CDR3 DNA sequence: TGTGCCAGTAGTACCGGGACAGGGTTGATTACTGAAGCTTTCTTT.

J is TRBJ2-7 and V is TRBV27, with TRBD1 identical over 10 bases. The V gene end was trimmed by 6 bases and the J gene end by 6 bases; junction bases not matched to a gene: 11. Germline loops: CDR1 MNHEY, CDR2 SMNVEV (reference sequence). The CDR3 sequence is 15 residues long. The CDR3 DNA reads as TGTGCCAGCAGACCCGGGACAGGGGTTTGGGGCGAGCAGTACTTC. Residues: CASRPGTGVWGEQYF.

The rearrangement uses TRBV27 and TRBJ2-5; D possibly corresponds to TRBD2 (6 bases). The V gene's germline CDR1 is MNHEY and CDR2 SMNVEV (reference sequence). The ends were cut back, 2 bases at V and 4 bases at J, with 14 bases in the middle. This CDR3 spans 15 amino acids. In DNA, the CDR3 is TGTGCCAGCAGTTTACCGGGAGAGGGCCGAGAGACCCAGTACTTC. Amino acids: CASSLPGEGRETQYF.

The chain recombines TRBV7-9 with TRBJ2-1, with TRBD1 identical over 9 bases. Germline-derived CDR1 and CDR2 are SEHNR and FQNEAQ (reference sequence). The trim removed 2 bases at V and 2 bases at J, leaving 7 bases unmatched. The CDR3 spans 17 residues. This CDR3 is CASSLILGQGTYNEQFF. The CDR3 DNA sequence: TGTGCCAGCAGCTTAATTTTGGGACAGGGCACCTACAATGAGCAGTTCTTC.

The chain couples TRBV28 to TRBJ2-7, with 7 bases fitting TRBD1. The germline gives CDR1 MDHEN, CDR2 SYDVKM. With 5 bases clipped from V and 5 bases from J, the junction kept 6 bases outside the gene matches. This CDR3 is built from 13 residues. The CDR3 DNA sequence: TGTGCCAGCAGTGTTGACAGGGACGACGAGCAGTACTTC. This codes for CASSVDRDDEQYF.

This rearrangement joins TRBV10-3 to TRBJ2-5; D is possibly TRBD1 (6 bases). V shed 0 bases and J shed 2 bases, with 10 bases lying between them. CDR1 is ENHRY and CDR2 is SYGVKD in the germline V gene. The CDR3 has 15 amino acids. CDR3 amino acids: CAISESQDRQETQYF. The CDR3 DNA reads TGTGCCATCAGTGAGTCCCAGGACAGACAAGAGACCCAGTACTTC.

This clone was picked up one time. V gene TRBV4-2 combines with J gene TRBJ2-1, with 7 nucleotides matching TRBD2. The CDR3 is made up of 16 amino acids. From germline, CDR1 is LGHNA and CDR2 YNFKEQ. The V and J ends lost 0 bases and 2 bases, in that order; junction bases with no gene match: 4. The CDR3 loop is CASSQDEAGAYNEQFF. The CDR3 DNA follows: TGTGCCAGCAGCCAAGATGAGGCGGGAGCCTACAATGAGCAGTTCTTC.

This clone was seen only once. V and J are TRBV20-1 and TRBJ2-7; perhaps TRBD2 as D (5 bases). The CDR3 contains 14 residues. The germline V and J ends were trimmed by 3 bases and 4 bases, with 16 bases remaining between them. Germline CDR1 and CDR2: DFQATT and SNEGSKA (reference sequence). CDR3 loop: CSASPLAGGYEQYF. Written as DNA, the CDR3 is TGCAGTGCTAGTCCCCTAGCCGGCGGTTACGAGCAGTACTTC.

This chain links TRBV19 with TRBJ2-1; 9 bases map to TRBD2. This CDR3 spans 15 amino acids. Germline V gives CDR1 LNHDA, CDR2 SQIVND (reference sequence). The V and J ends lost 3 bases and 3 bases, in that order; junction bases with no gene match: 3. The CDR3 coding sequence is TGTGCCAGTAGTATCGGCGGGGGGGGCTACAATGAGCAGTTCTTC. It is translated as CASSIGGGGYNEQFF.

The chain recombines TRBV24-1 with TRBJ2-1, with a possible D match to TRBD2 (5 bases). Germline V gene lookup returns CDR1 KGHDR and CDR2 SFDVKD. V was clipped by 5 bases and J by 0 bases, with 16 bases between them. CDR3 length: 17 amino acids. Here the CDR3 reads CATSATPQRSSYNEQFF. The CDR3 DNA is TGTGCCACCAGTGCTACCCCACAGCGGAGCTCCTACAATGAGCAGTTCTTC.

The rearrangement joins TRBV19 to TRBJ2-4; 10 nucleotides align to TRBD2. Germline V lookup: CDR1 LNHDA, CDR2 SQIVND (reference sequence). Trimming cost V 5 bases and J 0 bases; bases outside gene matches: 4. This CDR3 contains 16 residues. This CDR3 reads CASSLTSGLAKNIQYF. For the CDR3, the DNA is TGTGCCAGTAGTTTGACTAGCGGGCTAGCCAAAAACATTCAGTACTTC.